This is a list of T cell receptor beta chains from one sample in a study of blood T cell repertoires in COVID-19. TCRdb's table, derived via immunoSEQ multiplex PCR, lists solely in-frame clones and lacks some. The sample includes approximately 140,000 clones, roughly 83% of them seen just once. Material: peripheral blood. The receptors come from a woman aged 80 or older with acute or convalescent COVID-19. CDR3s include the opening cysteine and the closing phenylalanine or tryptophan. Fields, in order: J gene, V gene, CDR3 protein.

j_gene: TRBJ1-6; v_gene: TRBV7-6; CDR3aa: CASSLEGGVSSYNSPLHF
j_gene: TRBJ2-2; v_gene: TRBV7-9; CDR3aa: CASSREAGRGNTGELFF
j_gene: TRBJ1-6; v_gene: TRBV5-1; CDR3aa: CASSLGSGNSPLHF
j_gene: TRBJ2-1; v_gene: TRBV7-2; CDR3aa: CASSRDRVLDEQFF
j_gene: TRBJ2-5; v_gene: TRBV18; CDR3aa: CASSPTGGEGLTQYF
j_gene: TRBJ1-1; v_gene: TRBV9; CDR3aa: CASSLVQGNTEAFF
j_gene: TRBJ1-1; v_gene: TRBV5-7; CDR3aa: CASSPDRAGVNTEAFF
j_gene: TRBJ1-5; v_gene: TRBV11-3; CDR3aa: CASSLGRQGRRQPQHF
j_gene: TRBJ2-1; v_gene: TRBV7-9; CDR3aa: CASSSILGLAGSRNEQFF
j_gene: TRBJ1-6; v_gene: TRBV11-2; CDR3aa: CASSLDRDLALHF
j_gene: TRBJ1-2; v_gene: TRBV5-1; CDR3aa: CASSLQGQRSYGYTF
j_gene: TRBJ1-5; v_gene: TRBV27; CDR3aa: CASSDSDNQPQHF
j_gene: TRBJ1-2; v_gene: TRBV2; CDR3aa: CASREKGQGIFGYTF
j_gene: TRBJ1-5; v_gene: TRBV12-5; CDR3aa: CASGSRTGPSFSNQPQHF
j_gene: TRBJ2-7; v_gene: TRBV5-5; CDR3aa: CASNSGAGWYEQYF
j_gene: TRBJ2-5; v_gene: TRBV19; CDR3aa: CATSPAGETQYF
j_gene: TRBJ1-1; v_gene: TRBV5-1; CDR3aa: CASKWATQNTEAFF
j_gene: TRBJ2-3; v_gene: TRBV6-2/TRBV6-3; CDR3aa: CASSWTAKTDTQYF
j_gene: TRBJ2-3; v_gene: TRBV19; CDR3aa: CASSRGVRTGNTQYF
j_gene: TRBJ2-5; v_gene: TRBV19; CDR3aa: CASSPPRAGGPETQYF
j_gene: TRBJ2-5; v_gene: TRBV5-1; CDR3aa: CASRQQETQYF
j_gene: TRBJ1-2; v_gene: TRBV7-2; CDR3aa: CASSLDANVGYGYTF
j_gene: TRBJ1-1; v_gene: TRBV19; CDR3aa: CATKDRALMNTEAFF